This T cell receptor (beta chain) came from a study of T cells expressing NK-cell markers. This CDR3 region has 15 residues. Germline V gene sequence: CDR1 LNHNV, CDR2 YYDKDF (reference sequence). TCRdb re-called the 5' RACE reads; every CDR3 protein appears as one record, without DNA. This sample contains about 410,000 distinct CDR3 sequences. Sequenced: blood T cells: a sorted CD56 or NKG2C T cell subset, CD4+ or CD8+ T cells, or bulk PBMC T cells (not recorded which). The chain recombines TRBV15 with TRBJ1-5; checking the TCRdb D call of TRBD1 is not possible without DNA. This receptor was identified in a woman between 45 and 65 years old in good health. The CDR3 sequence: CATSRDRGLDQPQHF.